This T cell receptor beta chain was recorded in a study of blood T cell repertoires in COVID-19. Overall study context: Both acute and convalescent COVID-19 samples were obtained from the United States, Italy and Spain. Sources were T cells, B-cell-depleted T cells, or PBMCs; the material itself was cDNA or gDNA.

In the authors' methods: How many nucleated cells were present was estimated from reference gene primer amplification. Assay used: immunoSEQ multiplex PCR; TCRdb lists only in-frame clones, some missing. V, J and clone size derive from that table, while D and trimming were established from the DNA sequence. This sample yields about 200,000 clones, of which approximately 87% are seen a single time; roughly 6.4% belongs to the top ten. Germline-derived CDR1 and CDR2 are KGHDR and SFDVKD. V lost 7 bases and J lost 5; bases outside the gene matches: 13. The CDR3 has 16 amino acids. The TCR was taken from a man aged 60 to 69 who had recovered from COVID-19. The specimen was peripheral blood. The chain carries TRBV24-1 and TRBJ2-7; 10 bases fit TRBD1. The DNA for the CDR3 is TGTGCCACCAGGGTTGAACCCCGGGACAGGGGACACGAGCAGTACTTC. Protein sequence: CATRVEPRDRGHEQYF.